Following are 9 T cell receptor beta chains from one sample sequenced in a study of T cell changes during pregnancy in multiple sclerosis (dated by TCRdb to the late 2010s). Library generation was performed with the immunoSEQ multiplex PCR assay. Drawn from immuneACCESS, this table holds only the in-frame rearrangements with V and J called that TCRdb kept. Clones are partly lost; checked studies trace under half to an unresolved V gene and leave the rest unexplained. The sample table lists around 80,000 clones, about 95% of them with a count of one. Together, the top ten hold 0.85% to 1.2% of the sample. The material sequenced was peripheral blood, taken in the second trimester of pregnancy. The receptors were sampled from a female donor with multiple sclerosis, enrolled in a pregnancy study.

The chain joins TRBV11-2 to TRBJ2-7, with TRBD2 identical over 13 bases. V shed 1 base and J 3 bases; nucleotides not matched to a gene: 6. Germline assignment: CDR1 SGHAT and CDR2 FQNNGV. The CDR3 has 17 amino acids. CDR3 DNA: TGTGCCAGCAGCTTAGCCGGACTAGCGGGAGCCAACTACGAGCAGTACTTC. It specifies CASSLAGLAGANYEQYF.

The gene calls are TRBV15 and TRBJ1-2; TRBD1 might be the D (5 bases). V was cut by 4 bases and J by 5 bases, with 14 bases left in between. The CDR3 extends over 14 amino acids. Germline CDR1 and CDR2: LNHNV and YYDKDF (reference sequence). Here the CDR3 reads CATSTDSLDYGYTF. The DNA of the CDR3 is TGTGCCACCAGCACCGACAGCCTTGATTATGGCTACACCTTC.

In its sample, this clone was seen once. V gene TRBV27 combines with J gene TRBJ2-7; TRBD1 agrees at 8 bases. V trimming: 7 bases; J trimming: 0 bases; junction bases outside the gene matches: 11. Per the germline V gene, CDR1 is MNHEY and CDR2 is SMNVEV (reference sequence). The CDR3 spans 16 residues. The CDR3, as DNA: TGTGCCAGCAAGTGGCTCGGACAGGGAAGCTCCTACGAGCAGTACTTC. It codes for CASKWLGQGSSYEQYF.

This chain connects TRBV15 to TRBJ2-7; D uncertain. The CDR3 length is 14 residues. V lost 0 bases, J lost 0 bases, and 6 bases lay in between. Germline lookup yields CDR1 LNHNV and CDR2 YYDKDF (reference sequence). The CDR3 nucleotides read TGTGCCACCAGCAGAGAGTCAGGCTCCTACGAGCAGTACTTC. Translation gives CATSRESGSYEQYF.

The gene calls are TRBV29-1 and TRBJ2-7; no firm D call. Per the germline V gene, CDR1 is SQVTM and CDR2 is ANQGSEA. Trimming shortened V by 5 bases and J by 5 bases, and 10 bases separated the two germline ends. This CDR3 is built from 11 residues. The CDR3, as DNA: TGCAGCGTTCGTGGGCCGGACGAGCAGTACTTC. It codes for CSVRGPDEQYF.

The CDR3 DNA sequence: TGTGCCAGCAGCCATAGACAGGGATATGAAGCTTTCTTT. This codes for CASSHRQGYEAFF. The genes are TRBV7-9 and TRBJ1-1, with 7 bases lining up with TRBD1. Trimming at V came to 5 bases and at J to 7 bases, leaving 7 bases not matched to a gene. This CDR3 region has 13 residues. The germline V gene has CDR1 SEHNR and CDR2 FQNEAQ (reference sequence).

This chain connects TRBV25-1 to TRBJ2-1, with 7 positions matching TRBD1. The CDR3 runs to 15 residues. CDR1 and CDR2 (germline): MGHDK, SYGVNS. J was trimmed by 3 bases and V by 3 bases; bases with no gene match: 5. The CDR3 DNA sequence: TGTGCCAGCAGTGATGAAGGGACAGTCTACAATGAGCAGTTCTTC. The encoded protein is CASSDEGTVYNEQFF. The full variable domain, rest sourced from reference TRBV25-1 and TRBJ2-1, is EADIYQTPRYLVIGTGKKITLECSQTMGHDKMYWYQQDPGMELHLIHYSYGVNSTEKGDLSSESTVSRIRTEHFPLTLESARPSHTSQYLCASSDEGTVYNEQFFGPGTRLTVL.

The J gene is TRBJ2-1, the V gene TRBV6-5; weak D call: TRBD2 (5 bases). CDR1 and CDR2 from the germline V gene are MNHEY and SVGAGI. The CDR3 length is 15 residues. Deletions cut 6 bases from V and 1 base from J, with 13 bases between. CDR3 loop: CASSSSGSSYNEQFF. CDR3 nucleotide sequence: TGTGCCAGCAGCAGTTCGGGATCTTCCTACAATGAGCAGTTCTTC.

The J gene is TRBJ2-1, the V gene TRBV9; D may be TRBD2 (6 bases). This CDR3 is 15 amino acids long. Germline V lookup: CDR1 SGDLS, CDR2 YYNGEE. Trimming removed 0 bases from V and 4 bases from J, with 11 bases in between. CDR3 region: CASSVGGNNYNEQFF. The CDR3 region has the DNA TGTGCCAGCAGCGTAGGCGGGAACAATTACAATGAGCAGTTCTTC.